The 23 T cell receptor beta chains reported below all come from one sample, sequenced in a study of PD-1 blockade in classical Hodgkin lymphoma. This table comes from immunoSEQ multiplex PCR, and its TCRdb copy is limited to in-frame clones, with some not included. The sample gives 13,000 to 15,000 clones, around 90% of which show up once; less than 20% is in the top ten. As for time point: cycle 4 day 1 (C4D1), after 6 weeks of nivolumab. In every patient, relapse followed autologous stem cell transplantation, while exposure to brentuximab vedotin differed. Magnetic negative selection, applied to thawed PBMCs, was used to isolate the CD8+ T cells. Sequencing used CD8+ T cells from blood, obtained before the fourth cycle of nivolumab. These receptor sequences come from a human donor with classical Hodgkin lymphoma.

The chain joins TRBV28 to TRBJ2-7; D not certain. The V gene's germline CDR1 is MDHEN and CDR2 SYDVKM. The CDR3 contains 16 residues. Trimming removed 3 bases from V and 3 bases from J, with 18 bases in between. DNA for the CDR3: TGTGCCAGCAGTTTCTTTAACGAACCAAACGTCTACGAGCAGTACTTC. Its translation: CASSFFNEPNVYEQYF. The full variable domain, with the rest looked up from reference TRBV28 and TRBJ2-7, is DVKVTQSSRYLVKRTGEKVFLECVQDMDHENMFWYRQDPGLGLRLIYFSYDVKMKEKGDIPEGYSVSREKKERFSLILESASTNQTSMYLCASSFFNEPNVYEQYFGPGTRLTVT.

The chain links TRBV28 to TRBJ2-3; perhaps TRBD1 as D (5 bases). Per germline, CDR1 MDHEN and CDR2 SYDVKM. Trimming shortened V by 6 bases and J by 2 bases, and 12 bases separated the two germline ends. This CDR3 comprises 14 residues. The CDR3 DNA follows: TGTGCCAGCAGCAAAGACAGTTACACAGATACGCAGTATTTT. Protein sequence: CASSKDSYTDTQYF. Full variable domain (missing parts from reference TRBV28 and TRBJ2-3): DVKVTQSSRYLVKRTGEKVFLECVQDMDHENMFWYRQDPGLGLRLIYFSYDVKMKEKGDIPEGYSVSREKKERFSLILESASTNQTSMYLCASSKDSYTDTQYFGPGTRLTVL.

The chain uses TRBV13 and TRBJ2-3, with D possibly being TRBD2 (5 bases). The CDR3 totals 13 residues. V lost 4 bases and J 4 bases, leaving 9 bases between the germline ends. The V gene's germline CDR1 is PRHDT and CDR2 FYEKMQ (reference sequence). The CDR3 here is CASSSSLADTQYF. DNA for the CDR3: TGTGCCAGCAGCTCCTCACTAGCAGATACGCAGTATTTT.

This clone was detected once. The chain employs TRBV28 and TRBJ2-1; D may be TRBD1 or TRBD2 (5 bases each). V was clipped by 5 bases and J by 4 bases, with 18 bases between them. This CDR3 contains 16 residues. The V gene's germline CDR1 is MDHEN and CDR2 SYDVKM. Here the CDR3 reads CASSIPRDENYNEQFF. Written as DNA, the CDR3 is TGTGCCAGCAGTATCCCACGGGACGAAAATTACAATGAGCAGTTCTTC.

The CDR3 nucleotides read TGTGCCAGTAGTATAGATGGGGGCGCAGGCAATCAGCCCCAGCATTTT. Its translation is CASSIDGGAGNQPQHF. This chain links TRBV19 with TRBJ1-5; tentative D call: TRBD1 (6 bases). CDR3 length: 16 amino acids. Trimming stripped 0 bases from V and 2 bases from J, with 11 bases between. The V gene's germline CDR1 is LNHDA and CDR2 SQIVND (reference sequence).

The chain couples TRBV19 to TRBJ1-2; D possibly corresponds to TRBD1 (6 bases). V lost 3 bases to trimming and J lost 4 bases, with 15 bases between them. The CDR3 spans 15 residues. From germline, CDR1 is LNHDA and CDR2 SQIVND (reference sequence). In nucleotides, the CDR3 is TGTGCCAGTAGTATGGGGGCCCCCACCTTCTATGGCTACACCTTC. Its protein is CASSMGAPTFYGYTF. Variable domain in full (rest from reference TRBV19 and TRBJ1-2): DGGITQSPKYLFRKEGQNVTLSCEQNLNHDAMYWYRQDPGQGLRLIYYSQIVNDFQKGDIAEGYSVSREKKESFPLTVTSAQKNPTAFYLCASSMGAPTFYGYTFGSGTRLTVV.

The V call is TRBV7-6, the J call TRBJ2-5, with 7 bases lining up with TRBD1. CDR1 SGHVS and CDR2 FNYEAQ come from the germline V gene. The V segment lost 5 bases and the J segment 0 bases; nucleotides outside the gene matches: 6. This CDR3 is 15 amino acids long. The CDR3 DNA sequence: TGTGCCAGCAGCCTGAGGGACAGTAACCAAGAGACCCAGTACTTC. It is translated as CASSLRDSNQETQYF.

V and J are TRBV10-2 and TRBJ2-5; D could derive from TRBD1 or TRBD2 (6 bases each). Germline assignment: CDR1 WSHSY and CDR2 SAAADI. V was shortened by 3 bases and J by 5 bases, with 31 bases between the two germline ends. CDR3 length: 20 residues. CDR3 protein: CASSDWQQGPLGGFEETQYF. The CDR3 coding sequence is TGCGCCAGCAGTGATTGGCAACAGGGCCCTTTGGGGGGATTCGAGGAGACCCAGTACTTC.

The V and J genes are TRBV9 and TRBJ2-3; D remains unclear. Between the trimmed V and J ends, which lost 3 bases and 0 bases, there was a span of 11 bases. The V gene's germline CDR1 is SGDLS and CDR2 YYNGEE. The CDR3 consists of 15 residues. The DNA of the CDR3 is TGTGCCAGCAGCGCTGGGTGGTCTAGCACAGATACGCAGTATTTT. Its translation: CASSAGWSSTDTQYF.

This chain connects TRBV10-3 to TRBJ2-1; TRBD2 matches at 9 bases. The junction had 10 bases not matched to a gene; V was cut back by 4 bases and J by 3 bases. The CDR3 loop spans 17 amino acids. CDR1 and CDR2 from the germline V gene are ENHRY and SYGVKD. CDR3 loop: CAISGLAGDLFYNEQFF. The DNA of the CDR3 is TGTGCCATCAGTGGGTTAGCGGGGGACCTTTTCTACAATGAGCAGTTCTTC.

This chain uses TRBV5-1 with TRBJ2-7, with no clear D. This CDR3 contains 17 residues. The V gene lost 8 bases and the J gene lost 3 bases, with 27 bases spanning the gap. Germline-derived CDR1 and CDR2 are SGHRS and YFSETQ. CDR3 amino acids: CARYNNVGLLNHYEQYF. DNA for the CDR3: TGCGCCAGGTATAACAACGTCGGTCTTCTAAACCACTACGAGCAGTACTTC. The variable domain in full, completed from reference TRBV5-1 and TRBJ2-7, reads KAGVTQTPRYLIKTRGQQVTLSCSPISGHRSVSWYQQTPGQGLQFLFEYFSETQRNKGNFPGRFSGRQFSNSRSEMNVSTLELGDSALYLCARYNNVGLLNHYEQYFGPGTRLTVT.

V is TRBV7-9 and J is TRBJ2-1; 11 positions match TRBD1. The V segment lost 1 base and the J segment 6 bases; nucleotides outside the gene matches: 2. The CDR3 length is 15 residues. Germline V gene lookup returns CDR1 SEHNR and CDR2 FQNEAQ (reference sequence). The CDR3 sequence is CASSLGTGGPNEQFF. The CDR3 nucleotides read TGTGCCAGCAGCTTAGGGACAGGGGGCCCCAATGAGCAGTTCTTC.

The chain uses TRBV28 and TRBJ2-7; 8 nucleotides match TRBD1. V trimming: 3 bases; J trimming: 7 bases; junction bases outside the gene matches: 5. CDR1 and CDR2 from the germline V gene are MDHEN and SYDVKM. This CDR3 has 13 residues. The chain's CDR3 is CASSLAGTGEQYF. For the CDR3, the DNA is TGTGCCAGCAGTTTGGCAGGGACAGGTGAGCAGTACTTC.

The chain combines TRBV28 with TRBJ1-3, with 7 bases identical to TRBD1. This CDR3 contains 14 residues. Germline CDR1 MDHEN, CDR2 SYDVKM. V lost 5 bases to trimming and J lost 3 bases; unmatched junction nucleotides: 4. CDR3 nucleotides: TGTGCCAGCAGTATAACAGGGGTTGGAAACACCATATATTTT. This encodes CASSITGVGNTIYF.

This chain uses TRBV6-1 with TRBJ1-1; 7 nucleotides agree with TRBD1. The V and J ends lost 6 bases and 4 bases, in that order; junction bases with no gene match: 11. Germline CDR1 MNHNS, CDR2 SASEGT. There are 15 residues in the CDR3. Here the CDR3 reads CASRSLSRGGTEAFF. DNA for the CDR3: TGTGCCAGCAGAAGTTTGTCCAGGGGGGGCACTGAAGCTTTCTTT.

The chain joins TRBV19 to TRBJ2-1; 10 bases line up with TRBD2. The V gene's germline CDR1 is LNHDA and CDR2 SQIVND (reference sequence). The CDR3 extends over 15 amino acids. The trim removed 1 base at V and 10 bases at J, leaving 7 bases unmatched. CDR3 sequence (DNA): TGTGCCAGTAGTATAGGGGGTGAACTAGCGGGGGAGCAGTTCTTC. As protein: CASSIGGELAGEQFF.

This chain uses TRBV5-1 with TRBJ2-7; 9 nucleotides agree with TRBD1. Looked up from germline, CDR1 is SGHRS and CDR2 is YFSETQ. The J segment lost 2 bases and the V segment lost 4 bases, leaving 13 bases of the junction unmatched. The CDR3 runs 17 residues. The CDR3 loop is CASSLNWDRVSPYEQYF. For the CDR3, the DNA is TGCGCCAGCAGCCTGAACTGGGACAGGGTTAGCCCCTACGAGCAGTACTTC.

The chain uses TRBV6-1 and TRBJ1-6; TRBD1 is a possible D gene (5 bases). V gave up 1 base and J gave up 9 bases, with 10 bases separating them. Per germline, CDR1 MNHNS and CDR2 SASEGT. The CDR3 is 14 amino acids. Here the CDR3 reads CASSEEGGGSPLHF. CDR3 nucleotides: TGTGCCAGCAGTGAAGAGGGCGGGGGTTCACCCCTCCACTTT.

The chain recombines TRBV19 with TRBJ2-7; a weak D match, TRBD1 (5 bases). The ends were cut back, 1 base at V and 7 bases at J, with 8 bases in the middle. This CDR3 contains 12 residues. The germline gives CDR1 LNHDA, CDR2 SQIVND (reference sequence). The CDR3 spells CASSIAPGEQYF. CDR3 DNA: TGTGCCAGTAGTATAGCTCCAGGGGAGCAGTACTTC.

The sample holds a few counts of this clone. The rearrangement joins TRBV28 to TRBJ1-6; D ambiguous. The CDR3 is 13 amino acids. Germline CDR1 is MDHEN and CDR2 is SYDVKM. Trimming left V 2 bases short and J 10 bases short, with 9 bases between. CDR3 sequence: CASSLSATSPLHF. The CDR3 DNA is TGTGCCAGCAGTTTAAGTGCGACATCACCCCTCCACTTT. The whole variable domain, filled in from reference TRBV28 and TRBJ1-6, reads DVKVTQSSRYLVKRTGEKVFLECVQDMDHENMFWYRQDPGLGLRLIYFSYDVKMKEKGDIPEGYSVSREKKERFSLILESASTNQTSMYLCASSLSATSPLHFGNGTRLTVT.

This chain links TRBV18 with TRBJ2-7; possibly TRBD2 for D (6 bases). This CDR3 comprises 11 residues. Per the germline V gene, CDR1 is KGHSH and CDR2 is LQKENI. The V gene lost 6 bases and the J gene lost 6 bases, with 9 bases spanning the gap. The CDR3 reads CASSYGSEQYF. The CDR3 DNA reads TGTGCCAGCTCTTACGGGAGCGAGCAGTACTTC.

V usage is TRBV30 and J usage is TRBJ1-1; the match to TRBD1 covers 8 bases. CDR1 GTSNPN and CDR2 SVGIG come from the germline V gene (reference sequence). This CDR3 comprises 13 residues. The ends lost 2 bases at V and 4 bases at J; junction bases unmatched: 3. In DNA, the CDR3 is TGTGCCTGGAGTATAACAGGGGGCACTGAAGCTTTCTTT. Protein sequence: CAWSITGGTEAFF.

This rearrangement joins TRBV13 to TRBJ2-1; weak D call: TRBD2 (6 bases). CDR1 and CDR2 from the germline V gene are PRHDT and FYEKMQ (reference sequence). Trimming took off 3 bases at V and 3 bases at J, with 12 bases between the two ends. This CDR3 has 15 residues. Here the CDR3 reads CASSLTGELYNEQFF. CDR3 DNA sequence: TGTGCCAGCAGCTTGACGGGAGAGCTCTACAATGAGCAGTTCTTC.